The source of this TCR beta chain is a study of cytomegalovirus exposure and HLA in healthy donors. It was with 60 Vbeta and 13 Jbeta primers that the PCR ran. Assay used: immunoSEQ multiplex PCR; TCRdb lists only in-frame clones, some missing. The sample lists some 130,000 clones; 80% were seen once. CDR1 and CDR2 from the germline V gene are MDHEN and SYDVKM. J was trimmed by 4 bases and V by 2 bases; bases with no gene match: 2. The CDR3 spans 14 residues. The V gene is TRBV28, the J gene TRBJ1-1, with 9 bases lining up with TRBD1. The sequenced sample was PBMCs. This clonotype originated in a man aged 35 to 55 in good health and CMV-seronegative. The CDR3 coding sequence is TGTGCCAGCAGTTTAACGGGACAGGGCACTGAAGCTTTCTTT. Translated, it gives CASSLTGQGTEAFF.